A single sample is the source of the 2 T cell receptor beta chains below, sequenced in a study of memory B cells and T cells in multiple sclerosis. Antigens of these TCRs are unknown. Here immunoSEQ multiplex PCR was the method, and the copy in TCRdb shows in-frame clones only, minus some. The sample lists 30,000 or so clones, roughly 83% occurring once. CFSE-dim autoproliferating and CFSE-high non-proliferating T cells from unstimulated culture were sequenced separately. 40 million to 50 million CFSE-labeled PBMCs were cultured around 7 days unstimulated, then replicate wells were pooled. Sequences were obtained from PBMCs from blood kept in culture. Receptors were obtained from a human donor with multiple sclerosis.

The CDR3 region is CASSQAGGAYEQYF. The CDR3 region has the DNA TGTGCCAGCAGCCAAGCGGGGGGGGCCTACGAGCAGTACTTC. The V call is TRBV4-2, the J call TRBJ2-5, with 8 positions matching TRBD2. The J call is in doubt because the DNA end fits TRBJ2-7 better. This CDR3 comprises 14 residues. Germline assignment: CDR1 LGHNA and CDR2 YNFKEQ.

The chain combines TRBV10-3 with TRBJ1-5; tentatively, D is TRBD1 (5 bases). The germline V and J ends were trimmed by 10 bases and 5 bases, with 15 bases remaining between them. This CDR3 has 13 amino acids. Germline CDR1 ENHRY, CDR2 SYGVKD. In DNA form, the CDR3 reads TGTGCCACCCGACGCGAACAGGATCAGCCCCAGCATTTT. Translating gives CATRREQDQPQHF.